This T cell receptor (beta chain) was sequenced during a study of blood T cell repertoires in COVID-19. Produced via immunoSEQ multiplex PCR; TCRdb's table is partial and in-frame only. The data contain hundreds of thousands of clones, approximately 83% of them singletons. This clone was found once. The sequence was collected from a woman aged 50 to 60 who had been exposed to COVID-19. Sequenced sample: PBMCs or T cells enriched from blood (not recorded which).

CDR3 loop: CASSSGGHEQYF. In nucleotides, the CDR3 is TGTGCCAGTAGTTCTGGGGGCCACGAGCAGTACTTC. The genes are TRBV19 and TRBJ2-7; a possible D gene is TRBD1 (6 bases). Trimming left V 5 bases short and J 5 bases short, with 10 bases between. Germline V gives CDR1 LNHDA, CDR2 SQIVND (reference sequence). This CDR3 is 12 amino acids long. Full variable domain (rest looked up from reference TRBV19 and TRBJ2-7): DGGITQSPKYLFRKEGQNVTLSCEQNLNHDAMYWYRQDPGQGLRLIYYSQIVNDFQKGDIAEGYSVSREKKESFPLTVTSAQKNPTAFYLCASSSGGHEQYFGPGTRLTVT.